What follows is one T cell receptor beta chain and its context. The antigen it binds to is not known. One base away there is no much larger clone; base qualities are not given. Inclusive of the bounding cysteine and phenylalanine, the CDR3 is 15 residues long. The kept DNA is CDR3 alone, 45 bases in frame from the first base. The junction carries 16 bases between V and J, which are trimmed by 5 bases and 4 bases respectively. CDR1 and CDR2 were assigned from the germline V gene as SGHAT and FQNNGV. The method behind the library was the immunoSEQ multiplex PCR assay. For the multiplex PCR, a mixture combining 60 forward primers for TCR Vbeta segments and 13 reverse primers for TCR Jbeta segments was used. The CDR3 region of rearranged TCR beta genes was amplified from genomic DNA by a multiplex PCR assay. The amplified TCR beta libraries were sequenced on the Illumina HiSeq System as 87-base-pair reads. The original pipeline was this. A later analysis tallied roughly 76 million unique TCR beta chains across the 610 or so repertoires, and approximately 9.9 million of those chains were shared by two or more donors. A nearest-neighbor algorithm error-corrected the raw reads and collapsed the reads into unique sequences, merging closely related sequences to remove PCR and sequencing errors. V, D and J gene segments were assigned by aligning CDR3 sequences to IMGT reference sequences. Each retained sequence needed at least a six-nucleotide match to both a V gene segment and a J gene segment. A rearrangement counted as productive if the CDR3 had no stop codons and remained in frame with V and J, and every other rearrangement counted as non-productive. Following IMGT convention, CDR3 was defined as the stretch from the second conserved V-encoded cysteine up to the conserved J-encoded phenylalanine. The earlier analysis of 500 to 750 of the donors excluded any sequence lacking an unambiguous match to a single V gene segment. An earlier analysis of about 600 of the donors called V segments functional above 56.7% productive rearrangements and segregating when the between-donor standard deviation exceeded 5%. A statistical classification framework was built to diagnose cytomegalovirus status from the catalog of TCR beta chain sequences. A later analysis assigned V and J genes by comparing TCR nucleotide sequences with IMGT/GENE-DB human TR gene sequences. A later analysis assigned CDR3 sequences and most-parsimonious VDJ recombination scenarios with the TCRdist pipeline. In a later analysis, each TCR beta chain was defined by its CDR3 amino acid sequence together with its V-gene family, and reads lacking a unique V-gene family were excluded. A later analysis removed nearly 600 highly shared, low-generation-probability nucleotide sequences to deal with suspected cross-contamination and a sequencing artifact. In a later analysis, a clonal expansion index for each public chain was calculated from normalized within-repertoire ranks of inferred template counts. In a later analysis, generation probabilities were computed using a VDJ recombination model fitted to out-of-frame rearrangements, and the results were checked against IGoR. In a later analysis, TCR-TCR, TCR-HLA and TCR-CMV co-occurrence was scored with hypergeometric tests, and a repertoire-size bias correction was applied to TCR pairs. In a later analysis, false discovery rates were estimated by permuting HLA or CMV assignments 20 times. A later analysis grouped co-occurring TCRs with DBSCAN, adding TCRdist sequence similarity when clustering within HLA-allele-positive subsets. Repertoires with fewer than 30,000 or more than 120,000 public chains were left out of co-occurrence clustering, as were about five repertoires with anomalous nucleotide sharing. What TCRdb holds here is the immuneACCESS table cut down to in-frame rearrangements. Part of the clones is not present; checked against another copy, under half of the missing clones reflect an unresolved V gene, and the others are unexplained. V and J calls and clone size are those listed in that table; D and trimming were worked out from the DNA. In all, the sample holds 200,000 to 300,000 clones, and approximately 81% of those were seen once. The ten largest account for around 0.23% of the sample.

The cohort comprised some 730 healthy bone marrow donors. All cohort members were sampled while nominally healthy, although unrecorded immune exposures were likely present. The donor tested CMV seronegative, placing the donor among the 350 or so seronegative members of the cohort. A peripheral blood sample was provided by each donor, and peripheral blood mononuclear cells were used for TCR beta sequencing. The Qiagen DNeasy Blood Extraction Kit was used to extract genomic DNA from the blood cell samples. This sample is part of a study of cytomegalovirus exposure and HLA in healthy donors (dated by TCRdb to about 2017). With regard to the full study: According to an earlier analysis of a few hundred of the donors, 150 million to 200 million T cells yielded 120 million or so unique TCR beta sequences and approximately 300 Gb of sequence data. Both class I and class II loci were covered by HLA typing, at four-digit resolution. In a later genetic analysis, genome-wide SNP genotypes for about three fifths of the 666 donors were used, and that subset was treated as a discovery cohort. In an earlier analysis of roughly 540 of the donors, high-throughput TCR beta sequencing was used to judge whether each TCR beta V gene segment behaved as functional or pseudogenic. The study was designed to test whether signatures of past pathogen exposure could be identified by cataloging public T cell receptors. An early release covering approximately 600 HLA-typed donors comprised 250 to 350 gigabases of sequencing data and approximately 80 million unique TCR sequences. Across about 380 genotyped donors of the cohort, an average of approximately 240,000 unique TCR beta nucleotide sequences per donor were sequenced, and approximately 19% of those sequences were non-productive. All discovery cohort repertoires had been generated on a single sequencing platform. To predict cytomegalovirus infection status, the study brought together high-throughput TCR immunosequencing, statistical association of individual TCRs with disease status, and machine learning. Roughly five DR-DQ haplotypes were treated as single units for association and clustering because of strong linkage in the cohort. The later analysis used no new phenotypic data to find candidate immune exposures, relying instead on TCR beta sequences and their occurrence across donors. Alongside the repertoire data, information on donor age, sex, ethnicity and CMV serostatus was compiled. The T cell repertoires of 700 or so subjects were profiled by immunosequencing and related to cytomegalovirus serostatus. Among the approximately 430 genotyped donors, approximately 77% belonged to the genetic ancestry cluster associated with self-reported Caucasian donors. A later analysis re-analyzed previously published TCR beta repertoires from 666 donors and added high-resolution HLA genotyping to study TCR occurrence patterns. Typing coverage differed by locus: A, B, C, DRB1 and DQB1 were typed in roughly 629-640 donors, DQA1 in 522, DPA1 in some 600, and DPB1 in 472. A separate validation cohort of over a hundred different subjects was used in addition to the 666-subject first cohort. Study-level results and caveats: An earlier analysis of approximately 530 of the donors showed that most TCR beta V segments appeared in productive rearrangements either about 90% or about 30% of the time, which broadly matched IMGT annotations. In a later analysis, the rate of TCR association differed among HLA loci, with DRB1 alleles having the most associated TCRs and HLA-C alleles having the fewest. In vitro tests confirmed that a few of the cytomegalovirus-associated TCR beta chains recognize cytomegalovirus antigens. Because HLA typing was missing for some donors at each locus, association tests included only the typed subset. A total of 164 TCR beta chains were listed by the study as associated with cytomegalovirus. The presence/absence analyses assumed that sequencing depth was roughly uniform across donors, and that assumption may not be true. A further reported finding was that TCR beta sequences accurately predicted the HLA-A and HLA-B alleles for most subjects in the first cohort. Most TCR sequences were seen in very few donors, while some public TCRs were found in many individuals. CMV serostatus was the only immune exposure information available for the cohort. Correlated functional status among segregating V segments might reflect linkage disequilibrium, but an unknown experimental factor could not be ruled out. The earlier analysis of a few hundred of the donors excluded roughly 16 rarely observed V segments, including chromosome 9 orphons, because counts were too low. Strong co-occurrence of HLA alleles, especially DR and DQ, made assigning TCR associations to individual alleles difficult. In this cohort, only TCR beta chains were sequenced, and detectable features were limited by the absence of alpha or paired-chain data. At a false discovery rate of 0.05, a later analysis linked some 18,000 TCR beta sequences to specific HLA alleles. Some IMGT-functional V segments, including TRBV6-2 and TRBV6-3, could not be told apart with the 87-base-pair reads, so those segments were excluded. A cluster of highly shared sequence variants was judged likely to be a technical artifact of the sequencing pipeline. According to a later genetic analysis, donors in an Asian-associated ancestry cluster had fewer N-insertions in productive TCRs than the approximately 650-donor mean. A later analysis found that HLA-associated TCR beta chains were more clonally expanded and had lower generation probabilities than equally common non-associated chains. The classifier was reported to diagnose cytomegalovirus status with high specificity and sensitivity in both the original and validation cohorts. The authors suggested that the approach could potentially be generalized to other disease states and immunological phenotypes. An association between a missense DCLRE1C variant and V-gene and J-gene trimming of TCR beta chains was found in a later genetic analysis and replicated in an independent cohort. In a later analysis, most CMV-associated TCR beta chains were found to appear HLA-restricted, with HLA associations seemingly driven largely by CMV exposure. A later analysis reported that several top co-occurrence clusters appeared linked to parvovirus B19, influenza, CMV and Epstein-Barr virus.

The V and J segments used are TRBV11-2 and TRBJ2-3, with the identity of the D gene unclear. This sequence originates from a girl aged 2 to 10 in good health and CMV-seronegative. Sequences were obtained from PBMCs. The DNA reads TGTGCCAGCAGCCCACTCGCGCCCCGGGCAGATACGCAGTATTTT. Translation gives CASSPLAPRADTQYF. Reference TRBV11-2 and TRBJ2-3 genes cover what lies past the CDR3, so the full variable domain is EAGVAQSPRYKIIEKRQSVAFWCNPISGHATLYWYQQILGQGPKLLIQFQNNGVVDDSQLPKDRFSAERLKGVDSTLKIQPAKLEDSAVYLCASSPLAPRADTQYFGPGTRLTVL.